The 2 T cell receptor beta chains below were found in one sample sequenced in a study of beta chain features in type 1 diabetes. Notes on the study in general: Among all four CD4+ subsets, Type 1 diabetes patients had TCRB CDR3s that were moderately but significantly shorter.

Their antigens remain unidentified. Expressed TCRB transcripts were sequenced, since all the RNA that had been isolated was reverse transcribed. The protocol was immunoSEQ multiplex PCR, while the TCRdb copy is restricted to in-frame clones and leaves out a portion. The sample consists of about 270,000 clones, roughly an eighth of them appearing once. Sequencing was done on a sample of naive CD4+ T cells from blood. The receptors come from a man aged 25 to 40 with type 1 diabetes.

This clone was seen a handful of times. This rearrangement joins TRBV15 to TRBJ1-1, with 9 bases lining up with TRBD1. The CDR3 has 15 amino acids. Trimming at V came to 3 bases and at J to 0 bases, leaving 2 bases not matched to a gene. Germline assignment: CDR1 LNHNV and CDR2 YYDKDF (reference sequence). In DNA form, the CDR3 reads TGTGCCACCAGCAGCGGACAGGGGTTGAACACTGAAGCTTTCTTT. It codes for CATSSGQGLNTEAFF.

This clone was detected a few times. The rearrangement links TRBV7-9 to TRBJ2-5; D possibly corresponds to TRBD1 (5 bases). This CDR3 spans 14 amino acids. Germline values: CDR1 SEHNR, CDR2 FQNEAQ (reference sequence). V lost 7 bases, J lost 3 bases, and 15 bases lay in between. CDR3 amino acids: CASTRGSVEETQYF. The CDR3 DNA follows: TGTGCCAGCACAAGGGGTTCTGTAGAAGAGACCCAGTACTTC.